Below, 29 T cell receptor beta chains from the same sample are listed, as sequenced in a study of glioma-infiltrating T cells after dendritic cell vaccination. Time point indicated: after dendritic cell vaccination, including at tumor progression/relapse. Method: immunoSEQ multiplex PCR; TCRdb's copy keeps in-frame clones and lacks some. The table lists tens of thousands of clones, around nine tenths of them singletons. The material was blood, obtained after dendritic cell vaccination. The receptors stem from a human donor with glioblastoma.

V usage is TRBV29-1 and J usage is TRBJ2-3; TRBD1 matches at 8 bases. CDR1 and CDR2 from the germline V gene are SQVTM and ANQGSEA. J lost 2 bases, V lost 7 bases, and 8 bases had no gene match. The CDR3 spans 14 residues. CDR3 sequence (DNA): TGCAGCGCCGACGGACAGGGAAACACAGATACGCAGTATTTT. The encoded protein is CSADGQGNTDTQYF.

The chain joins TRBV6-1 to TRBJ2-5; 12 bases agree with TRBD2. Germline V gene sequence: CDR1 MNHNS, CDR2 SASEGT. CDR3 length: 15 residues. Trimming at V came to 2 bases and at J to 2 bases, leaving 0 bases not matched to a gene. CDR3 region: CASSELAGGQETQYF. In DNA, the CDR3 is TGTGCCAGCAGTGAACTAGCGGGGGGGCAAGAGACCCAGTACTTC.

This sequence joins TRBV7-2 and TRBJ1-5, with D maybe TRBD1 (5 bases). The CDR3 consists of 15 residues. V lost 5 bases and J lost 3, with 14 bases in between. In germline, CDR1 is SGHTA, CDR2 FQGNSA. The chain's CDR3 is CASSLMTASNQPQHF. CDR3 sequence (DNA): TGTGCCAGCAGCCTAATGACAGCCTCCAATCAGCCCCAGCATTTT.

The V call is TRBV6-5, the J call TRBJ2-7; TRBD2 is a possible D gene (5 bases). Trimming pared 7 bases from V and 1 base from J, leaving 14 bases between. The CDR3 spans 14 residues. Germline loops: CDR1 MNHEY, CDR2 SVGAGI. The CDR3 DNA follows: TGTGCCAGCACCCGAGGGCCTGAGTCCTACGAGCAGTACTTC. It encodes CASTRGPESYEQYF.

The chain has TRBV5-4 and TRBJ2-2; TRBD1 is a possible D gene (5 bases). Trimming cost V 4 bases and J 4 bases, with 11 bases left between them. The CDR3 extends over 14 amino acids. The germline gives CDR1 SGHNT, CDR2 YYREEE (reference sequence). CDR3 sequence reads: CASSLVGATGELFF. The CDR3 region has the DNA TGTGCCAGCAGCCTAGTTGGGGCCACCGGGGAGCTGTTTTTT. The full variable domain, its missing parts supplied by reference TRBV5-4 and TRBJ2-2, is ETGVTQSPTHLIKTRGQQVTLRCSSQSGHNTVSWYQQALGQGPQFIFQYYREEENGRGNFPPRFSGLQFPNYSSELNVNALELDDSALYLCASSLVGATGELFFGEGSRLTVL.

In DNA, the CDR3 is TGTGCCAGCAGTCAGGGTAATCAGCCCCAGCATTTT. It translates to CASSQGNQPQHF. The chain couples TRBV6-5 to TRBJ1-5; a weak D match, TRBD1 (5 bases). Looked up from germline, CDR1 is MNHEY and CDR2 is SVGAGI. CDR3 length equals 12 residues. The V and J ends lost 5 bases and 4 bases respectively, with 6 bases between them.

J is TRBJ1-2 and V is TRBV7-9, with D tentatively TRBD1 (5 bases). CDR1 and CDR2 (germline): SEHNR, FQNEAQ (reference sequence). The CDR3 spans 15 residues. The V and J ends lost 0 bases and 2 bases respectively, with 10 bases between them. This CDR3 is CASSLALGGNYGYTF. The CDR3 DNA follows: TGTGCCAGCAGCTTAGCGTTGGGGGGGAACTATGGCTACACCTTC.

This rearrangement joins TRBV7-8 to TRBJ1-1; D is ambiguous. The V gene's germline CDR1 is SGHVS and CDR2 FQNEAQ. The CDR3 consists of 18 residues. Trimming cost V 5 bases and J 0 bases, with 22 bases left between them. CDR3 residues: CASSKVPPVNYMNTEAFF. The DNA for the CDR3 is TGTGCCAGCAGCAAAGTACCCCCAGTCAACTACATGAACACTGAAGCTTTCTTT.

The genes are TRBV4-1 and TRBJ1-5, with a possible D match to TRBD1 (5 bases). This CDR3 contains 15 residues. The germline CDR1 and CDR2 sequences are MGHRA and YSYEKL. Trimming pared 1 base from V and 9 bases from J, leaving 16 bases between. The CDR3 is CASSQVLQGSRPQHF. DNA of the CDR3: TGCGCCAGCAGCCAAGTTCTCCAGGGAAGCCGGCCCCAGCATTTT.

This sequence joins TRBV9 and TRBJ1-1; 9 nucleotides align to TRBD1. Germline V gives CDR1 SGDLS, CDR2 YYNGEE. There are 16 residues in the CDR3. The junction had 8 bases not matched to a gene; V was cut back by 4 bases and J by 1 base. The DNA for the CDR3 is TGTGCCAGCAGCCCGGGGACAGGGCTGGGGAACACTGAAGCTTTCTTT. This sequence encodes CASSPGTGLGNTEAFF.

The chain couples TRBV5-1 to TRBJ1-4; D is perhaps TRBD1 (5 bases). The CDR3 covers 13 residues. Per the germline V gene, CDR1 is SGHRS and CDR2 is YFSETQ. Trimming shortened V by 0 bases and J by 7 bases, and 7 bases separated the two germline ends. The CDR3, as DNA: TGCGCCAGCAGCTTGGGTCAGGGTGAAAAACTGTTTTTT. Encoded protein: CASSLGQGEKLFF.

Only one count was recorded for this clone. The rearrangement uses TRBV27 and TRBJ1-3; the match to TRBD1 covers 7 bases. Germline CDR1 reads MNHEY; CDR2 reads SMNVEV (reference sequence). The CDR3 has 17 residues. V gave up 10 bases and J gave up 4 bases; unmatched junction bases: 19. The CDR3 DNA is TGTGCCAATCCCGGGGCAGGGGGGCTGTCAAAGGGAAACACCATATATTTT. Residues: CANPGAGGLSKGNTIYF.

This sequence joins TRBV11-3 and TRBJ2-5; D not resolved. CDR3 length: 13 amino acids. Trimming removed 1 base from V and 0 bases from J, with 3 bases in between. CDR1 and CDR2 from the germline V gene are SGHNT and YENEEA. CDR3 amino acids: CASSLADQETQYF. In nucleotides, the CDR3 is TGTGCCAGCAGCTTAGCGGACCAAGAGACCCAGTACTTC.

This clone was recorded a few times. CDR3 sequence reads: CASSLSPGLASEQYF. CDR3 DNA: TGTGCCAGCAGCCTTTCACCGGGACTAGCGAGCGAGCAGTACTTC. V gene TRBV5-6 combines with J gene TRBJ2-7; 10 nucleotides match TRBD2. The ends lost 4 bases at V and 6 bases at J; junction bases unmatched: 10. CDR1 and CDR2 (germline): SGHDT, YYEEEE. The length of the CDR3 is 15 residues.

The CDR3 DNA is TGTGCCAGCAGCCACGGACAGGGCAACTACGAGCAGTACTTC. It codes for CASSHGQGNYEQYF. The V and J genes are TRBV9 and TRBJ2-7; TRBD1 matches 8 bases. This CDR3 comprises 14 residues. Germline V gene data show CDR1 as SGDLS and CDR2 as YYNGEE. J lost 3 bases, V lost 4 bases, and 6 bases had no gene match.

The rearrangement uses TRBV27 and TRBJ2-1; the match to TRBD2 covers 8 bases. Trimming cost V 5 bases and J 2 bases; bases outside gene matches: 5. The CDR3 runs 15 residues. Per germline, CDR1 MNHEY and CDR2 SMNVEV (reference sequence). This CDR3 reads CASSPTSGAYNEQFF. The CDR3 nucleotides read TGTGCCAGCAGTCCTACTAGCGGAGCCTACAATGAGCAGTTCTTC.

Comments on this clone: Relative to the germline gene, one junction end is altered; a read error may explain this. The sample contains more than one DNA sequence encoding this CDR3. The chain uses TRBV11-2 and TRBJ2-7; 8 positions agree with TRBD1. Germline lookup yields CDR1 SGHAT and CDR2 FQNNGV. This CDR3 has 16 amino acids. In nucleotides, the CDR3 is TGTGCCAGTAGCTATACAGGGGGGCGACGGGCCTACGAGCAGTACTTC. This codes for CASSYTGGRRAYEQYF.

This clone was recorded once. The V call is TRBV5-1, the J call TRBJ2-2; 9 bases fit TRBD2. This CDR3 is built from 15 residues. CDR1 is SGHRS and CDR2 is YFSETQ in the germline V gene. J was trimmed by 1 base and V by 3 bases; bases with no gene match: 1. The CDR3 protein is CASSSTSGNTGELFF. The CDR3, as DNA: TGCGCCAGCAGCTCGACTAGCGGGAACACCGGGGAGCTGTTTTTT.

The genes are TRBV7-7 and TRBJ1-4; D is possibly TRBD1 (5 bases). This CDR3 comprises 14 residues. Per germline, CDR1 SSHAT and CDR2 FNYEAQ (reference sequence). V lost 4 bases and J 8 bases, leaving 14 bases between the germline ends. CDR3 in DNA: TGTGCCAGCAGCTCCGGGACCGCGGGAGAAAAACTGTTTTTT. It codes for CASSSGTAGEKLFF.

The gene calls are TRBV5-1 and TRBJ1-1, with D unresolved. The ends were cut back, 4 bases at V and 0 bases at J, with 10 bases in the middle. In germline, CDR1 is SGHRS, CDR2 YFSETQ. The CDR3 consists of 14 residues. Here the CDR3 DNA reads TGCGCCAGCAGCCCACCCGGGATGAACACTGAAGCTTTCTTT. Amino acid sequence: CASSPPGMNTEAFF.

The chain uses TRBV4-2 and TRBJ2-7, with 8 bases identical to TRBD1. There are 15 residues in the CDR3. Trimming cost V 4 bases and J 1 base; bases outside gene matches: 6. CDR1 is LGHNA and CDR2 is YNFKEQ in the germline V gene. The CDR3, as DNA: TGTGCCAGCAGCCGCGGACAGGGCGAATCCTACGAGCAGTACTTC. It encodes CASSRGQGESYEQYF.

This clone was detected once. The chain combines TRBV5-6 with TRBJ2-7; D might be TRBD1 (5 bases). V was shortened by 2 bases and J by 7 bases, with 16 bases between the two germline ends. The CDR3 sequence is 14 residues long. Germline loops: CDR1 SGHDT, CDR2 YYEEEE. CDR3: CASSFPGAVMEQYF. In DNA form, the CDR3 reads TGTGCCAGCAGCTTCCCTGGGGCAGTAATGGAGCAGTACTTC.

Worth noting for this clone: Relative to the germline gene, one junction end is altered; a read error may explain this. The chain links TRBV5-1 to TRBJ2-7, with 14 bases aligning to TRBD2. The length of the CDR3 is 15 residues. The germline V gene has CDR1 SGHRS and CDR2 YFSETQ. The CDR3 region is CASSSTSGRAYGQYF. Here the CDR3 DNA reads TGCGCCAGCAGCTCGACTAGCGGGAGGGCCTACGGGCAGTACTTC.

The V call is TRBV6-4, the J call TRBJ2-2; the match to TRBD1 covers 7 bases. V lost 0 bases and J lost 6; bases outside the gene matches: 13. Per the germline V gene, CDR1 is MRHNA and CDR2 is SNTAGT. This CDR3 has 18 residues. In DNA form, the CDR3 reads TGTGCCAGCAGTGACTCGATAGGGGGCGAAAGGATAGCCGGGGAGCTGTTTTTT. Amino acids: CASSDSIGGERIAGELFF.

This chain joins TRBV6-6 and TRBJ1-5, with TRBD1 as a possible D gene (5 bases). Trimming removed 7 bases from V and 2 bases from J, with 9 bases in between. CDR3 size: 13 residues. Germline V gene data show CDR1 as MNHNY and CDR2 as SVGAGI (reference sequence). CDR3 protein: CASNPTGNQPQHF. The DNA of the CDR3 is TGTGCCAGCAACCCGACAGGCAATCAGCCCCAGCATTTT.

The chain employs TRBV7-6 and TRBJ2-2, with 11 bases matching TRBD2. The CDR3 has 18 amino acids. CDR1 and CDR2 (germline): SGHVS, FNYEAQ. The ends lost 1 base at V and 0 bases at J; junction bases unmatched: 4. CDR3 bases: TGTGCCAGCAGCTTAGTTCTAGCGGGGGGCTCGAACACCGGGGAGCTGTTTTTT. The encoded protein is CASSLVLAGGSNTGELFF.

The V and J genes are TRBV6-1 and TRBJ1-4; 7 positions agree with TRBD1. Germline lookup yields CDR1 MNHNS and CDR2 SASEGT. The length of the CDR3 is 15 residues. The J segment lost 8 bases and the V segment lost 6 bases, leaving 12 bases of the junction unmatched. CDR3 in DNA: TGTGCCAGCAGCTATCAGGGGGATGAAAACGAAAAACTGTTTTTT. Encoded protein: CASSYQGDENEKLFF.

The table lists this clone with a count of one. The CDR3 loop reads CASKGQGGLGEQFF. The DNA of the CDR3 is TGTGCCAGTAAGGGGCAGGGGGGTCTTGGTGAGCAGTTCTTC. The V gene is TRBV19, the J gene TRBJ2-1; tentative D call: TRBD1 (7 bases). Germline assignment: CDR1 LNHDA and CDR2 SQIVND (reference sequence). V was pared by 7 bases and J by 9 bases, with 19 bases between. CDR3 length: 14 residues.

V and J are TRBV7-9 and TRBJ2-5; D is perhaps TRBD2 (5 bases). The J call may not be correct, given that the DNA end is closer to TRBJ2-7. Germline V gene sequence: CDR1 SEHNR, CDR2 FQNEAQ (reference sequence). The CDR3 contains 12 residues. CDR3 region: CASSLGLIEQYF. CDR3 DNA sequence: TGTGCCAGCAGCCTTGGACTGATCGAGCAGTACTTC.